One and the same sample provided the 21 T cell receptor beta chains below, sequenced in a study of OX40 agonist ivuxolimab in advanced cancers. The method was immunoSEQ multiplex PCR; TCRdb's version includes in-frame clones alone and lacks a portion of them. In the table there are about 62,000 clones, more than 85% of which are singletons. The sequences come from CD4+ or CD8+ T cells sorted from blood, collected in a trial of the OX40 agonist ivuxolimab. The receptors come from an adult with an advanced solid tumor such as melanoma, head and neck, liver or kidney cancer.

The CDR3 is CASSYSSGQYF. CDR3 DNA sequence: TGTGCCAGCAGTTACTCCTCGGGGCAGTACTTC. The chain employs TRBV6-6 and TRBJ2-7, with D hard to call. This CDR3 is 11 amino acids long. Germline V CDR1 and CDR2: MNHNY, SVGAGI (reference sequence). Between the trimmed V and J ends, which lost 0 bases and 9 bases, there was a span of 6 bases.

The rearrangement joins TRBV5-1 to TRBJ2-3; unclear D gene. The CDR3 covers 16 residues. Germline loops: CDR1 SGHRS, CDR2 YFSETQ. V dropped 4 bases and J dropped 2 bases, with 17 bases sitting between them. For the CDR3, the DNA is TGCGCCAGCAGCCCCACCCGGATGGCTCCCACAGATACGCAGTATTTT. This gives the protein CASSPTRMAPTDTQYF.

This chain links TRBV27 with TRBJ2-1, with no clear D. V lost 3 bases to trimming and J lost 1 base, with 4 bases between them. This CDR3 region has 13 residues. Per the germline V gene, CDR1 is MNHEY and CDR2 is SMNVEV (reference sequence). The CDR3, as DNA: TGTGCCAGCAGTTTTGGGTCCTACAATGAGCAGTTCTTC. It codes for CASSFGSYNEQFF.

The chain couples TRBV6-1 to TRBJ1-2, with D possibly matching TRBD1 (5 bases). V gave up 3 bases and J gave up 5 bases, with 13 bases separating them. There are 14 residues in the CDR3. Germline assignment: CDR1 MNHNS and CDR2 SASEGT. CDR3 sequence: CASSDARVVYGYTF. As DNA, the CDR3 is TGTGCCAGCAGTGACGCCAGGGTGGTGTATGGCTACACCTTC.

The chain carries TRBV19 and TRBJ1-4; 7 nucleotides align to TRBD1. Germline assignment: CDR1 LNHDA and CDR2 SQIVND (reference sequence). Unmatched junction bases numbered 8, after V lost 4 bases and J lost 0 bases. The CDR3 sequence is 17 residues long. The CDR3 loop is CASSNPGQPATNEKLFF. DNA of the CDR3: TGTGCCAGTAGTAACCCGGGACAGCCAGCAACTAATGAAAAACTGTTTTTT. The variable domain in full, completed from reference TRBV19 and TRBJ1-4, reads DGGITQSPKYLFRKEGQNVTLSCEQNLNHDAMYWYRQDPGQGLRLIYYSQIVNDFQKGDIAEGYSVSREKKESFPLTVTSAQKNPTAFYLCASSNPGQPATNEKLFFGSGTQLSVL.

This clone has only one observation. The genes are TRBV10-1 and TRBJ2-2, with no clear D. Germline CDR1 is WNHNN and CDR2 is SYGVQD (reference sequence). V shed 6 bases and J shed 1 base, with 6 bases lying between them. The length of the CDR3 is 13 residues. CDR3 region: CASSDRNTGELFF. CDR3 nucleotides: TGCGCCAGCAGCGACCGGAACACCGGGGAGCTGTTTTTT.

This clone was recorded once. This sequence joins TRBV10-3 and TRBJ2-7; the D call may be TRBD1 or TRBD2 (5 bases each). The germline V and J ends were trimmed by 4 bases and 1 base, with 17 bases remaining between them. This CDR3 spans 16 amino acids. From germline, CDR1 is ENHRY and CDR2 SYGVKD. CDR3 sequence: CAISGTTGTESYEQYF. In nucleotides, the CDR3 is TGTGCCATCAGTGGTACAACCGGGACGGAGTCCTACGAGCAGTACTTC.

CDR3 nucleotides: TGTGCCATCAACCCTAGCGGTAGCTCTGGGGCCAACGTCCTGACTTTC. Encoded protein: CAINPSGSSGANVLTF. The chain couples TRBV10-3 to TRBJ2-6; 7 bases map to TRBD2. The CDR3 sequence is 16 residues long. V lost 7 bases to trimming and J lost 0 bases; unmatched junction nucleotides: 6. The germline CDR1 and CDR2 sequences are ENHRY and SYGVKD.

This chain links TRBV4-1 with TRBJ2-2, with TRBD2 matching over 9 bases. The germline V gene has CDR1 MGHRA and CDR2 YSYEKL. The CDR3 loop spans 17 amino acids. Losses at the gene ends were 0 bases for V and 4 bases for J; bases not matched to a gene: 6. The DNA for the CDR3 is TGCGCCAGCAGCCAAGAAATCGGACTAGCGCTCACCGGGGAGCTGTTTTTT. This encodes CASSQEIGLALTGELFF.

This clone is a singleton in its sample. V gene TRBV5-1 combines with J gene TRBJ1-1; D possibly corresponds to TRBD1 (6 bases). Trimming cost V 2 bases and J 3 bases, with 20 bases left between them. CDR1 is SGHRS and CDR2 is YFSETQ in the germline V gene. The CDR3 has 17 amino acids. The chain's CDR3 is CASSFTGQRFGDTEAFF. The CDR3 DNA reads as TGCGCCAGCAGCTTTACGGGACAAAGGTTTGGGGACACTGAAGCTTTCTTT.

The chain joins TRBV28 to TRBJ1-5; perhaps TRBD1 as D (5 bases). Trimming took off 6 bases at V and 3 bases at J, with 12 bases between the two ends. Germline loops: CDR1 MDHEN, CDR2 SYDVKM. The CDR3 has 14 residues. CDR3 amino acids: CASSSDRYNQPQHF. In DNA form, the CDR3 reads TGTGCCAGCAGCAGCGACAGATACAATCAGCCCCAGCATTTT.

The rearrangement links TRBV4-3 to TRBJ1-1; maybe TRBD1 (6 bases). The germline gives CDR1 LGHNA, CDR2 YSLEER. The V end lost 2 bases, the J end lost 0 bases, and 10 bases lay between the germline ends. This CDR3 has 15 residues. The DNA of the CDR3 is TGCGCCAGCAGCCAATCCAGGGGAATGAACACTGAAGCTTTCTTT. Translation gives CASSQSRGMNTEAFF.

This rearrangement joins TRBV5-1 to TRBJ2-3, with D possibly called TRBD1 or TRBD2 (5 bases each). Deletions cut 2 bases from V and 0 bases from J, with 7 bases between. Germline V gives CDR1 SGHRS, CDR2 YFSETQ. The length of the CDR3 is 14 residues. The CDR3 loop is CASSLWGSTDTQYF. CDR3 nucleotides: TGCGCCAGCAGCTTATGGGGGAGCACAGATACGCAGTATTTT.

The gene calls are TRBV11-2 and TRBJ1-2; unclear D gene. The germline gives CDR1 SGHAT, CDR2 FQNNGV. The V end lost 0 bases, the J end lost 2 bases, and 4 bases lay between the germline ends. The CDR3 runs to 13 residues. This CDR3 reads CASSLEGNYGYTF. As DNA, the CDR3 is TGTGCCAGCAGCTTAGAAGGCAACTATGGCTACACCTTC.

This clone was seen once. Different DNA sequences within this sample yield the same CDR3. V gene TRBV7-8 combines with J gene TRBJ2-7; maybe TRBD2 (5 bases). Germline V lookup: CDR1 SGHVS, CDR2 FQNEAQ. There are 14 residues in the CDR3. V dropped 0 bases and J dropped 4 bases, with 10 bases sitting between them. The CDR3 reads CASSLAGDIYEQYF. The CDR3 nucleotides are TGTGCCAGCAGCTTAGCGGGAGACATTTACGAGCAGTACTTC. The variable domain in full, with the rest retrieved from reference TRBV7-8 and TRBJ2-7, is GAGVSQSPRYKVAKRGQDVALRCDPISGHVSLFWYQQALGQGPEFLTYFQNEAQLDKSGLPSDRFFAERPEGSVSTLKIQRTQQEDSAVYLCASSLAGDIYEQYFGPGTRLTVT.

V gene TRBV4-1 combines with J gene TRBJ2-5, with 7 nucleotides matching TRBD1. Judging by the DNA end, TRBJ2-7 fits better; the J call may be wrong. Germline CDR1 and CDR2: MGHRA and YSYEKL. CDR3 length: 14 residues. The chain's CDR3 is CASSLSTGPYEQYF. DNA for the CDR3: TGCGCCAGCAGCCTCTCGACAGGGCCCTACGAGCAGTACTTC.

The V call is TRBV5-1, the J call TRBJ2-7; the D call may be TRBD1 or TRBD2 (5 bases each). Germline V gene data show CDR1 as SGHRS and CDR2 as YFSETQ. The CDR3 is 16 residues long. V gave up 3 bases and J gave up 1 base, with 17 bases separating them. Here the CDR3 reads CASSSTVGTASYEQYF. The CDR3 DNA follows: TGCGCCAGCAGCTCGACGGTCGGGACGGCTTCCTACGAGCAGTACTTC.

The V and J genes are TRBV4-1 and TRBJ2-7, with 11 bases lining up with TRBD2. This CDR3 is built from 17 residues. V dropped 0 bases and J dropped 4; count of bases not matched to a gene: 8. Germline CDR1 reads MGHRA; CDR2 reads YSYEKL. The CDR3 nucleotides read TGCGCCAGCAGCCAAGATACTAGCGGGAGTGGTCGATACGAGCAGTACTTC. This codes for CASSQDTSGSGRYEQYF.

The rearrangement joins TRBV21-1 to TRBJ2-5; whether TRBD2, the table's D call, matches the DNA was not checked. The end of the DNA aligns better with TRBJ2-7, so the J call may be wrong. TRBV21-1 is recorded as a pseudogene. The CDR3 has 12 residues. DNA of the CDR3: TGTGCCGGTTTACTAGTCTCCTACGAGCAGTACTTC. Its protein is CAGLLVSYEQYF.

The chain combines TRBV29-1 with TRBJ2-1; perhaps TRBD2 as D (5 bases). The germline gives CDR1 SQVTM, CDR2 ANQGSEA. The CDR3 sequence is 13 residues long. V lost 7 bases, J lost 5 bases, and 15 bases lay in between. The CDR3 DNA reads TGCAGCGCCCCAGATGGACTGCACAATGAGCAGTTCTTC. It translates to CSAPDGLHNEQFF.

This chain joins TRBV4-1 and TRBJ2-7, with 10 bases lining up with TRBD2. From germline, CDR1 is MGHRA and CDR2 YSYEKL. The CDR3 has 17 amino acids. With V trimmed by 3 bases and J by 2 bases, 10 bases remained unmatched. This CDR3 is CASSQRGGLADPYEQYF. As DNA, the CDR3 is TGCGCCAGCAGCCAGAGGGGTGGACTAGCGGACCCCTACGAGCAGTACTTC.